Listed here are 24 T cell receptor beta chains from one sample, sequenced in a study of cytomegalovirus exposure and HLA in healthy donors. Profiled with immunoSEQ multiplex PCR; TCRdb holds only in-frame clones, not every one. Of roughly 150,000 clones listed, roughly 83% are singletons. The sequencing input was PBMCs. These receptors all come from a man younger than 40 in good health and CMV-seropositive.

V is TRBV11-2 and J is TRBJ2-7; TRBD2 is a possible D gene (6 bases). CDR1 and CDR2 (germline): SGHAT, FQNNGV. V gave up 4 bases and J gave up 5 bases, with 18 bases separating them. This CDR3 has 15 amino acids. CDR3 sequence: CASSSAGGIGHEQYF. CDR3 nucleotides: TGTGCCAGCAGCTCAGCGGGTGGAATAGGCCACGAGCAGTACTTC.

The rearrangement uses TRBV25-1 and TRBJ2-3, with 7 bases matching TRBD1. Germline CDR1 MGHDK, CDR2 SYGVNS. Trimming at V came to 3 bases and at J to 0 bases, leaving 6 bases not matched to a gene. The CDR3 sequence is 16 residues long. CDR3: CASSEWRQGSTDTQYF. CDR3 coding DNA: TGTGCCAGCAGTGAGTGGAGACAGGGTAGCACAGATACGCAGTATTTT.

The chain joins TRBV9 to TRBJ2-2; unclear D gene. This CDR3 spans 11 amino acids. Trimming stripped 6 bases from V and 4 bases from J, with 4 bases between. CDR1 is SGDLS and CDR2 is YYNGEE in the germline V gene. CDR3 nucleotide sequence: TGTGCCAGCACGGGCACCGGGGAGCTGTTTTTT. Residues: CASTGTGELFF.

This clone was recorded only once. The chain uses TRBV10-3 and TRBJ2-7, with TRBD2 matching 7 bases. With 0 bases clipped from V and 3 bases from J, the junction kept 2 bases outside the gene matches. The germline V gene has CDR1 ENHRY and CDR2 SYGVKD. This CDR3 has 14 residues. The CDR3 nucleotides are TGTGCCATCAGTGAGTCGGGAGGGGTCTACGAGCAGTACTTC. Protein sequence: CAISESGGVYEQYF.

The chain carries TRBV23-1 and TRBJ2-5; possible D gene TRBD2, 5 bases. Being an ORF, TRBV23-1 has a function that is uncertain. CDR3 length: 14 residues. Trimming removed 9 bases from V and 0 bases from J, with 14 bases in between. The CDR3 spells CASPRDSHQETQYF. The CDR3 DNA sequence: TGCGCCAGTCCCCGGGATTCCCACCAAGAGACCCAGTACTTC.

The chain uses TRBV6-1 and TRBJ2-7, with D perhaps matching TRBD2 (6 bases). Per the germline V gene, CDR1 is MNHNS and CDR2 is SASEGT. The CDR3 sequence is 13 residues long. The CDR3 DNA is TGTGCAGCGGCAGGGAGGTTCACCTACGAGCAGTACTTC. Translating it yields CAAAGRFTYEQYF.

The chain couples TRBV27 to TRBJ2-3; 10 bases map to TRBD1. Germline CDR1 and CDR2: MNHEY and SMNVEV (reference sequence). The CDR3 has 17 residues. The V and J ends lost 6 bases and 1 base, in that order; junction bases with no gene match: 10. This chain's CDR3 is CASRTLTGTGGTDTQYF. The CDR3 region has the DNA TGTGCCAGCAGAACTCTAACCGGGACAGGGGGCACAGATACGCAGTATTTT.

The V call is TRBV13, the J call TRBJ2-5; 10 nucleotides line up with TRBD2. Germline V lookup: CDR1 PRHDT, CDR2 FYEKMQ (reference sequence). This CDR3 is 14 amino acids long. The junction had 3 bases not matched to a gene; V was cut back by 1 base and J by 7 bases. CDR3 sequence: CASSLERGGRTQYF. CDR3 nucleotides: TGTGCCAGCAGCTTAGAGCGGGGGGGCCGGACCCAGTACTTC.

V and J are TRBV6-6 and TRBJ1-5; D perhaps matches TRBD1 (5 bases). The ends were cut back, 6 bases at V and 0 bases at J, with 12 bases in the middle. The CDR3 totals 15 residues. The germline CDR1 and CDR2 sequences are MNHNY and SVGAGI (reference sequence). The DNA of the CDR3 is TGTGCCAGCAGCTCGGGGGGGTATAGCAATCAGCCCCAGCATTTT. It specifies CASSSGGYSNQPQHF.

The chain combines TRBV4-1 with TRBJ2-7; TRBD1 matches at 10 bases. CDR1 MGHRA and CDR2 YSYEKL come from the germline V gene. The CDR3 totals 18 residues. Trimming cost V 4 bases and J 6 bases; bases outside gene matches: 18. CDR3 nucleotide sequence: TGCGCCAGCAGCCTTAGACAGGGGGCCAACCTCAGCCCCAGCGAGCAGTACTTC. Its protein product is CASSLRQGANLSPSEQYF.

The rearrangement links TRBV11-2 to TRBJ2-7; 8 bases align to TRBD1. Trimming cost V 3 bases and J 2 bases; bases outside gene matches: 6. The germline CDR1 and CDR2 sequences are SGHAT and FQNNGV. This CDR3 has 15 residues. The CDR3 bases are TGTGCCAGCAGCTTGTTGGGGACAGGAGCCTACGAGCAGTACTTC. Amino acids: CASSLLGTGAYEQYF.

The rearrangement joins TRBV7-8 to TRBJ2-7, with 8 bases identical to TRBD1. In germline, CDR1 is SGHVS, CDR2 FQNEAQ. The length of the CDR3 is 14 residues. The J segment lost 3 bases and the V segment lost 5 bases, leaving 6 bases of the junction unmatched. The CDR3 DNA follows: TGTGCCAGCAGCATAGGAACAGGGGGCTACGAGCAGTACTTC. It codes for CASSIGTGGYEQYF.

The CDR3 bases are TGTGCCAGCAGCGGCCGACAGGGGAAGGAAACCGGGGAGCTGTTTTTT. Its translation is CASSGRQGKETGELFF. The chain combines TRBV9 with TRBJ2-2; 8 nucleotides align to TRBD1. Germline-derived CDR1 and CDR2 are SGDLS and YYNGEE. The CDR3 has 16 amino acids. V gave up 3 bases and J gave up 5 bases; unmatched junction bases: 9. Full variable domain (outside the CDR3, taken from reference TRBV9 and TRBJ2-2): DSGVTQTPKHLITATGQRVTLRCSPRSGDLSVYWYQQSLDQGLQFLIQYYNGEERAKGNILERFSAQQFPDLHSELNLSSLELGDSALYFCASSGRQGKETGELFFGEGSRLTVL.

Of note for this clone: Other DNA sequences from this sample encode an identical CDR3 as well. The chain recombines TRBV28 with TRBJ1-5, with TRBD1 identical over 7 bases. This CDR3 region has 14 residues. Trimming at V came to 6 bases and at J to 4 bases, leaving 6 bases not matched to a gene. The germline gives CDR1 MDHEN, CDR2 SYDVKM. This chain's CDR3 is CASSLDRVNQPQHF. The CDR3 bases are TGTGCCAGCAGCCTCGACAGGGTAAATCAGCCCCAGCATTTT.

The rearrangement joins TRBV9 to TRBJ2-7, with 9 bases that match TRBD1. V gave up 1 base and J gave up 5 bases; unmatched junction bases: 7. CDR1 and CDR2 from the germline V gene are SGDLS and YYNGEE. The CDR3 length is 15 residues. CDR3 loop: CASSVRGTGRDEQYF. CDR3 sequence (DNA): TGTGCCAGCAGCGTAAGGGGGACAGGGAGAGACGAGCAGTACTTC.

This clone appeared a few times. V usage is TRBV30 and J usage is TRBJ1-1, with 7 bases identical to TRBD1. CDR3 length: 11 residues. V was clipped by 0 bases and J by 10 bases; unmatched bases: 2. CDR1 GTSNPN and CDR2 SVGIG come from the germline V gene (reference sequence). The DNA for the CDR3 is TGTGCCTGGAGTGTAAACAGGGGAGCTTTCTTT. Its translation: CAWSVNRGAFF.

The V gene is TRBV14, the J gene TRBJ1-5; D remains ambiguous. V gave up 4 bases and J gave up 5 bases, with 9 bases separating them. This CDR3 region has 13 residues. Germline V gene data show CDR1 as SGHDN and CDR2 as FVKESK. In nucleotides, the CDR3 is TGTGCCAGCAGCCCCGGTTCCGATCAGCCCCAGCATTTT. Translated, it gives CASSPGSDQPQHF.

This clone was detected once. The J gene is TRBJ2-3, the V gene TRBV6-1, with D possibly TRBD1 on 5 matching bases. V lost 3 bases and J lost 0, with 16 bases in between. This CDR3 has 17 amino acids. Looked up from germline, CDR1 is MNHNS and CDR2 is SASEGT. CDR3 DNA: TGTGCCAGCAGTGACTGGGGCAGGGTAGTCAGCACAGATACGCAGTATTTT. This codes for CASSDWGRVVSTDTQYF.

The rearrangement links TRBV5-5 to TRBJ2-7, with TRBD2 matching over 10 bases. V lost 4 bases and J lost 4; bases outside the gene matches: 17. The CDR3 sequence is 18 residues long. The V gene's germline CDR1 is SGHKS and CDR2 YYEKEE (reference sequence). The CDR3 DNA is TGTGCCAGCAGCAGCAGCATTACCGGGACTAGCGCCGTGTACGAGCAGTACTTC. Its translation: CASSSSITGTSAVYEQYF.

This chain uses TRBV7-9 with TRBJ2-2; 10 nucleotides match TRBD2. The length of the CDR3 is 17 residues. The germline CDR1 and CDR2 sequences are SEHNR and FQNEAQ (reference sequence). V shed 3 bases and J 4 bases; nucleotides not matched to a gene: 8. CDR3 DNA: TGTGCCAGCAGCTTTGGAGCGGGGGGGCTCGGCACCGGGGAGCTGTTTTTT. This sequence encodes CASSFGAGGLGTGELFF. Variable domain in full (rest from reference TRBV7-9 and TRBJ2-2): DTGVSQNPRHKITKRGQNVTFRCDPISEHNRLYWYRQTLGQGPEFLTYFQNEAQLEKSRLLSDRFSAERPKGSFSTLEIQRTEQGDSAMYLCASSFGAGGLGTGELFFGEGSRLTVL.

This clone was observed at least ten times. CDR3 amino acids: CASSFTSGRYEQYF. DNA for the CDR3: TGTGCCAGCAGTTTTACTAGCGGGAGGTACGAGCAGTACTTC. This chain uses TRBV27 with TRBJ2-7; 12 bases align to TRBD2. Germline CDR1 and CDR2: MNHEY and SMNVEV (reference sequence). After removal of 3 bases from V and 4 bases from J, the junction contained 1 base not matched to a gene. This CDR3 has 14 residues.

The chain combines TRBV30 with TRBJ2-7, with TRBD1 matching over 11 bases. After removal of 3 bases from V and 1 base from J, the junction contained 2 bases not matched to a gene. This CDR3 contains 14 residues. From germline, CDR1 is GTSNPN and CDR2 SVGIG (reference sequence). CDR3 protein: CAWRGTGGSYEQYF. As DNA, the CDR3 is TGTGCCTGGAGGGGGACAGGGGGGTCCTACGAGCAGTACTTC.

The chain uses TRBV5-6 and TRBJ2-5; TRBD2 might be the D (5 bases). From germline, CDR1 is SGHDT and CDR2 YYEEEE. V lost 1 base and J 1 base, leaving 11 bases between the germline ends. The CDR3 has 15 residues. The CDR3 protein is CASSLRSGSQETQYF. CDR3 coding DNA: TGTGCCAGCAGCTTGAGGAGCGGCTCCCAAGAGACCCAGTACTTC. The full variable domain, rest sourced from reference TRBV5-6 and TRBJ2-5, is DAGVTQSPTHLIKTRGQQVTLRCSPKSGHDTVSWYQQALGQGPQFIFQYYEEEERQRGNFPDRFSGHQFPNYSSELNVNALLLGDSALYLCASSLRSGSQETQYFGPGTRLLVL.

The chain is built from TRBV9 and TRBJ1-1, with D tentatively TRBD1 (5 bases). In germline, CDR1 is SGDLS, CDR2 YYNGEE. This CDR3 has 15 amino acids. V dropped 4 bases and J dropped 0 bases, with 13 bases sitting between them. CDR3 amino acids: CASSPRGNMNTEAFF. In nucleotides, the CDR3 is TGTGCCAGCAGCCCTCGGGGGAATATGAACACTGAAGCTTTCTTT.